The text below deals with one T cell receptor (beta chain). The target of this receptor is not known. No much larger clonotype is one base removed from it; base qualities were not supplied. This entry belongs to a study of blood T cell repertoires in COVID-19 (dated by TCRdb to 2020 to 2021). With regard to the full study: Samples from collaborators originated in the United States, Italy and Spain and spanned both the acute and convalescent phases of COVID-19. The prospective study material was composed of cDNA or gDNA derived from T cells, B-cell-depleted T cells, or PBMCs. Subjects who had been exposed to COVID-19, were actively infected with it, or had recovered from it provided the deeply sampled blood TCRbeta repertoires that made up the dataset. A freely available public database, intended as a resource for researchers studying the immune response to SARS-CoV-2, is where the repertoires were released. The samples were drawn from two sources: the first 160 participants of the ongoing ImmuneRACE study, and 1,200 or so subjects contributed by 6 global collaborators. A de-identified subject ID, COVID-19 status, age in years and sex were almost always included in the sample metadata. Where available, HLA class I and class II types were taken from metadata supplied by the sample provider and were not determined by assay-based typing.

TCRbeta CDR3 regions were amplified from genomic DNA by means of the immunoSEQ Assay, a bias-controlled multiplex PCR. In the authors' own workflow: Within the assay, amplification of reference gene primers was used to estimate how many nucleated cells each sample contained. Sequence reads were collapsed and filtered to measure the absolute abundance of every unique TCRbeta CDR3 rearrangement. Productive Simpson clonality was computed per sample as the square root of Simpson's diversity index over productive rearrangements. The table comes from immuneACCESS by way of TCRdb, which keeps in-frame sequences with V and J called. Part of the clones is missing from these tables; in studies checked, under half for an unresolved V gene and the rest for unknown reasons. The D gene and trimming were derived from the DNA, and the V and J assignments and clone size from that table. In this sample the table shows approximately 110,000 clones, around 85% of which occur a single time. More than 5% of the sample comes from the top ten.

General findings and caveats noted by the study authors: How much clinical and demographic metadata was included differed by source and by participant, and the metadata was provided uncurated.

One collaborating source in Seattle enrolled patients during active infection and followed them longitudinally through the course of disease. Each collaborating institution followed its own protocols to collect whole blood in K2EDTA tubes. Collaborator samples were shipped for TCRbeta analysis as frozen whole blood, isolated PBMCs, or DNA extracted from either sample type. The sequence was obtained from an older woman with COVID-19, enrolled during active disease. The specimen was peripheral blood.

The sequence in DNA is TGTGCCAGCACCGCGGGACAGGGAGCCGGGGAGCTGTTTTTT. Its translation reads: CASTAGQGAGELFF. In this chain, TRBV28 is recombined with TRBJ2-2, with 9 bases matching TRBD1. V and J are trimmed by 7 bases and 6 bases, and the gene matches miss 6 bases of the junction. The germline V gene supplies CDR1 MDHEN and CDR2 SYDVKM. Counted from cysteine to phenylalanine, this CDR3 has 14 amino acids. Only the CDR3 part of the read is kept: 42 bases, read in frame from the first base.